Below, 10 T cell receptor beta chains from the same sample are listed, as sequenced in a study of blood T cell repertoires in COVID-19. Assay: immunoSEQ multiplex PCR; the TCRdb copy retains only in-frame clones and omits some. The table has about 100,000 clones, approximately 93% seen once; the top ten hold 0.85% to 1%. The source material was peripheral blood. Receptor source: a man aged 60 to 75 with acute or convalescent COVID-19.

The rearrangement links TRBV10-3 to TRBJ1-2; 11 nucleotides align to TRBD1. From germline, CDR1 is ENHRY and CDR2 SYGVKD. V gave up 8 bases and J gave up 5 bases; unmatched junction bases: 7. CDR3 length: 14 amino acids. The CDR3 DNA follows: TGTGCCATCCCCAAGGGACAGGGGGATTATGGCTACACCTTC. Translated, it gives CAIPKGQGDYGYTF.

This clone appeared a single time. The chain joins TRBV28 to TRBJ1-2; maybe TRBD1 (6 bases). Trimming took 6 bases from V and 4 from J, leaving 18 bases between them. The CDR3 length is 15 residues. Germline V gene sequence: CDR1 MDHEN, CDR2 SYDVKM. The CDR3 bases are TGTGCCAGCAGCCCCCCCGGGGGGGCGGGCTATGGCTACACCTTC. Its translation: CASSPPGGAGYGYTF.

V usage is TRBV10-3 and J usage is TRBJ1-2, with D tentatively TRBD1 (6 bases). Germline lookup yields CDR1 ENHRY and CDR2 SYGVKD. Trimming stripped 2 bases from V and 14 bases from J, with 18 bases between. The CDR3 contains 13 residues. In DNA, the CDR3 is TGTGCCATCAGTGAGGGACAGCCCCTTTTAGGAACCTTC. Protein product: CAISEGQPLLGTF.

This sequence joins TRBV7-9 and TRBJ2-4; 7 bases match TRBD2. The CDR3 runs to 17 residues. CDR1 and CDR2 (germline): SEHNR, FQNEAQ (reference sequence). The V and J ends lost 2 bases and 0 bases, in that order; junction bases with no gene match: 7. The CDR3 sequence is CASSLIGAGLAKNIQYF. CDR3 sequence (DNA): TGTGCCAGCAGCTTAATCGGAGCGGGATTAGCCAAAAACATTCAGTACTTC.

The chain carries TRBV3-1 (or the pseudogene TRBV3-2) and TRBJ2-1; D may be TRBD2 (5 bases). The germline gives CDR1 LGHDT, CDR2 YNNKEL (reference sequence). The CDR3 sequence is 16 residues long. Trimming left V 0 bases short and J 9 bases short, with 18 bases between. CDR3 nucleotide sequence: TGTGCCAGCAGCCAAGAGGGCCTAGCCCCCTACGGTGAGCAGTTCTTC. This translates into CASSQEGLAPYGEQFF.

This chain links TRBV7-3 with TRBJ1-2, with no clear D. The germline V gene has CDR1 SGHTA and CDR2 FQGTGA. With 5 bases removed from V and 4 bases from J, the gap between germline ends came to 14 bases. This CDR3 contains 14 residues. CDR3 amino acids: CASSPSGGGYGYTF. DNA for the CDR3: TGTGCCAGCAGCCCGTCGGGAGGTGGCTATGGCTACACCTTC.

This sequence joins TRBV2 and TRBJ2-1, with 10 bases aligning to TRBD2. V lost 5 bases to trimming and J lost 2 bases; unmatched junction nucleotides: 6. CDR1 is SNHLY, CDR2 FYNNEI, per germline. The CDR3 is 16 residues long. The CDR3 coding sequence is TGTGCCAGCAGTTTGTCTAGCGGGAGTCCCTACAATGAGCAGTTCTTC. Translated, it gives CASSLSSGSPYNEQFF.

This sequence joins TRBV18 and TRBJ2-2, with a weak D call TRBD2 (5 bases). The V gene's germline CDR1 is KGHSH and CDR2 LQKENI. The V end was cut by 1 base, the J end by 5 bases, with 8 bases between. The CDR3 runs 14 residues. The CDR3 spells CASSPLGKTGELFF. CDR3 in DNA: TGTGCCAGCTCACCACTCGGGAAGACCGGGGAGCTGTTTTTT.

The V call is TRBV19, the J call TRBJ2-1, with a tentative D call TRBD2 (6 bases). Trimming took 7 bases from V and 2 from J, leaving 9 bases between them. CDR3 length equals 13 residues. Germline assignment: CDR1 LNHDA and CDR2 SQIVND (reference sequence). CDR3 loop: CASNGGPYNEQFF. The CDR3 nucleotides read TGTGCCAGTAACGGGGGACCCTACAATGAGCAGTTCTTC.

The V call is TRBV9, the J call TRBJ1-5; D uncertain. Germline V gene sequence: CDR1 SGDLS, CDR2 YYNGEE. Trimming shortened V by 4 bases and J by 0 bases, and 8 bases separated the two germline ends. This CDR3 is 14 amino acids long. CDR3 protein: CASSRDISNQPQHF. The CDR3 DNA follows: TGTGCCAGCAGCCGTGACATTAGCAATCAGCCCCAGCATTTT. Based on the CDR3 plus reference TRBV9 and TRBJ1-5, the full variable domain is DSGVTQTPKHLITATGQRVTLRCSPRSGDLSVYWYQQSLDQGLQFLIQYYNGEERAKGNILERFSAQQFPDLHSELNLSSLELGDSALYFCASSRDISNQPQHFGDGTRLSIL.